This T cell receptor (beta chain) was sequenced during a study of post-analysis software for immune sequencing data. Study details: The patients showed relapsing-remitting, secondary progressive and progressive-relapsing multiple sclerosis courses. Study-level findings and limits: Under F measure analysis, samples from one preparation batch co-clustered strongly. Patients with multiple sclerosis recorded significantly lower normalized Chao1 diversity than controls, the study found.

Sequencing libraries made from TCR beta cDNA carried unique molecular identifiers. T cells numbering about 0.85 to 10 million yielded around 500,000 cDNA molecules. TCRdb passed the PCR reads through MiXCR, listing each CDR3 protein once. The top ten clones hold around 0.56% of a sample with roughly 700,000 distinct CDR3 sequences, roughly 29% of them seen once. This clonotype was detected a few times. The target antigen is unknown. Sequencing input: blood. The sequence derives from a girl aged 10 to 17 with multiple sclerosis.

In nucleotides, the CDR3 is TGCAGTGCTAGTCATTGGACCGAGGGCCTAAGCTCCTATAATTCACCCCTCCACTTT. Protein sequence: CSASHWTEGLSSYNSPLHF. The V call is TRBV20-1, the J call TRBJ1-6; no reliable D call. Germline-derived CDR1 and CDR2 are DFQATT and SNEGSKA (reference sequence). The CDR3 length is 19 residues. V lost 3 bases and J 0 bases, leaving 21 bases between the germline ends.